This is a list of T cell receptor beta chains from one sample in a study of blood T cell repertoires in COVID-19. Assay: immunoSEQ multiplex PCR; the TCRdb copy retains only in-frame clones and omits some. The sample holds fewer than 250,000 clones, around 88% seen once. Sequencing was performed on peripheral blood. These receptors were collected from a man aged 50 to 59 with active or convalescent COVID-19. Each CDR3 is given with its conserved first and last residue. The D gene is left open where the match is weak. Part of the rows lack a size; the others show once, few, many or a class for expanded clones.

TRBD1,-,TRBV2,TRBJ2-3,TGTGCCAGCAGTGACGGGACAGTTAGCACAGATACGCAGTATTTT,CASSDGTVSTDTQYF
-,-,TRBV6-2/TRBV6-3,TRBJ2-2,TGTGCCAGCAGTTACTCTGGACAGACCGACACCGGGGAGCTGTTTTTT,CASSYSGQTDTGELFF
TRBD2,few,TRBV7-9,TRBJ2-2,TGTGCCAGCAGCTTAAACCGGGACTACAACACCGGGGAGCTGTTTTTT,CASSLNRDYNTGELFF
-,-,TRBV9,TRBJ2-1,TGTGCCAGCAGCCCCGGCGGGGGCCCCTACAATGAGCAGTTCTTC,CASSPGGGPYNEQFF
-,-,TRBV21-1,TRBJ2-7,TGTGCCAGCAGCAAAGCCGGGCGGCAGGGGGTCTACGAGCAGTACTTC,CASSKAGRQGVYEQYF
-,once,TRBV28,TRBJ1-1,TGTGCCAGCAGTTTGGGGGGTTACCGGGGCACTGAAGCTTTCTTT,CASSLGGYRGTEAFF
-,-,TRBV7-8,TRBJ2-7,TGTGCCAGCAGATCCGGGAGATCCTACGAGCAGTACTTC,CASRSGRSYEQYF
TRBD2,-,TRBV29-1,TRBJ2-5,TGCAGCGCCCTCACGGGGGGGGCGGGACAGACCCAGTACTTC,CSALTGGAGQTQYF
TRBD2,many,TRBV9,TRBJ2-1,TGTGCCAGCAGCGCTACTAGCGGGAGTTATCATGAGCAGTTCTTC,CASSATSGSYHEQFF
TRBD2,-,TRBV30,TRBJ2-3,TGTGCCTGGAGTGCCTATTTAGCGGGGGGGACAGATACGCAGTATTTT,CAWSAYLAGGTDTQYF
TRBD1,-,TRBV4-3,TRBJ2-7,TGCGCCAGCAGCCAAGGTCCCGGGACAGGGGTCTACGAGCAGTACTTC,CASSQGPGTGVYEQYF
-,once,TRBV25-1,TRBJ1-4,TGTGCCAGCAGTGGACCTCACGGGACATTAGGGGAAAAACTGTTTTTT,CASSGPHGTLGEKLFF
-,-,TRBV20-1,TRBJ2-5,TGCAGTGCTAGAACTACGGGGACCCAGTACTTC,CSARTTGTQYF
TRBD1,-,TRBV15,TRBJ1-1,TGTGCCACCAGCAGACCAACAGGGGCCAACTTGAACACTGAAGCTTTCTTT,CATSRPTGANLNTEAFF
TRBD1,-,TRBV5-6,TRBJ1-3,TGTGCCAGCAGTTACGACAGGGGCTCTGGAAACACCATATATTTT,CASSYDRGSGNTIYF
-,-,TRBV21-1,TRBJ2-7,TGTGCCAGCAGGACAGGGTTCAGGCCCTACGAGCAGTACTTC,CASRTGFRPYEQYF
TRBD2,-,TRBV30,TRBJ2-7,TGTGCCTCGTCCCTGGAGTCTAGCGGCTACGAGCAGTACTTC,CASSLESSGYEQYF
TRBD1,once,TRBV19,TRBJ1-2,TGTGCCAGTAGTAGACAGGGGAGCTATGGCTACACCTTC,CASSRQGSYGYTF
TRBD1,-,TRBV5-1,TRBJ1-1,TGCGCCAGCAGCTTGAATGGGCAGGGGGCCATGAACACTGAAGCTTTCTTT,CASSLNGQGAMNTEAFF
-,-,TRBV7-2,TRBJ2-3,TGTGCCAGCAGCTCTAGCGGACAGAACACAGATACGCAGTATTTT,CASSSSGQNTDTQYF
-,-,TRBV4-3,TRBJ1-5,TGCGCCAGCAGCCAAGATTCGGGGGGTATCCGCGCGGATAGCAATCAGCCCCAGCATTTT,CASSQDSGGIRADSNQPQHF
TRBD1,-,TRBV24-1,TRBJ2-5,TGTGCCACCAGTGACCCTGGACAGGGAGAGGAGACCCAGTACTTC,CATSDPGQGEETQYF
-,-,TRBV19,TRBJ2-7,TGTGCCAGTAGTATAACAGTAGGCGAGCAGTACTTC,CASSITVGEQYF
-,few,TRBV19,TRBJ1-1,TGTGCCAGTATTACGTCGGGGGACACTGAAGCTTTCTTT,CASITSGDTEAFF
-,-,TRBV5-1,TRBJ1-2,TGCGCCAGCAGCCCAGGGGACGGGAACTATGGCTACACCTTC,CASSPGDGNYGYTF
-,-,TRBV4-1,TRBJ2-6,TGCGCCAGCAGCCGCCAAACAGGCTTCGGGGCCAACGTCCTGACTTTC,CASSRQTGFGANVLTF
-,-,TRBV7-9,TRBJ1-3,TGTGCCAGCAGCCTAAACTCTGGAAACACCATATATTTT,CASSLNSGNTIYF
-,-,TRBV30,TRBJ2-7,TGTGCCTGGAGTGCTGCGGGGGCTCTAAGCTCCTACGAGCAGTACTTC,CAWSAAGALSSYEQYF
TRBD1,-,TRBV7-2,TRBJ1-5,TGTGCCAGCAGCGGGGACAGGTCCAATCAGCCCCAGCATTTT,CASSGDRSNQPQHF
-,-,TRBV2,TRBJ1-3,TGTGCCAGCAGTGGGACGGGAAGCTCTGGAAACACCATATATTTT,CASSGTGSSGNTIYF
TRBD1,-,TRBV24-1,TRBJ2-3,TGTGCCACCAGTGATACTTCCGGGACAGGGGGCTTATCCAGCACAGATACGCAGTATTTT,CATSDTSGTGGLSSTDTQYF
-,few,TRBV2,TRBJ1-4,TGTGCCAGCAGCCCCGATGGGGGGATTCAACTGTTTTTT,CASSPDGGIQLFF
-,-,TRBV7-7,TRBJ2-5,TGTGCTAGCAGCGAAGACAGGCAAGAGACCCAGTACTTC,CASSEDRQETQYF
TRBD1,-,TRBV19,TRBJ1-6,TGTGCCAGTAGTATCCGGGACAGCCCCAATTCACCCCTCCACTTT,CASSIRDSPNSPLHF
-,-,TRBV5-1,TRBJ2-5,TGCGCCAGCAGCTTGGCGGGACAAACGGGGACCCAGTACTTC,CASSLAGQTGTQYF
TRBD2,few,TRBV30,TRBJ2-1,TGTGCCGGGACTAGCGGGGGCTCCTACAATGAGCAGTTCTTC,CAGTSGGSYNEQFF
-,-,TRBV15,TRBJ1-2,TGTGCCACCAGCATTTCCAGACAGTTCTATGGCTACACCTTC,CATSISRQFYGYTF
-,once,TRBV3-1/TRBV3-2,TRBJ1-6,TGTGCCAGCAGCCCACGCCCCGGGTCGCCCCTCCACTTT,CASSPRPGSPLHF
-,few,TRBV7-2,TRBJ1-2,TGTGCCAGCAGCTTAGCGGGCCCCAGGGGTGGCTACACCTTC,CASSLAGPRGGYTF
-,-,TRBV29-1,TRBJ2-3,TGCAGCGTTGCGGCAGGCAGCACAGATACGCAGTATTTT,CSVAAGSTDTQYF
-,-,TRBV5-6,TRBJ1-3,TGTGCCAGCAGCTTCGGGGTAATGTCTGGAAACACCATATATTTT,CASSFGVMSGNTIYF
TRBD1,few,TRBV29-1,TRBJ1-2,TGCAGCGCCGGACAGGGGGCGGACTATGGCTACACCTTC,CSAGQGADYGYTF
-,once,TRBV3-1/TRBV3-2,TRBJ1-5,TGTGCCAGCAGCCAAGGAAGGGGCGGTAATCAGCCCCAGCATTTT,CASSQGRGGNQPQHF
TRBD1,-,TRBV5-8,TRBJ1-5,TGTGCCAGCAGCTTGGACCTCCAAAGCCAGGGGGGCAATCAGCCCCAGCATTTT,CASSLDLQSQGGNQPQHF
TRBD2,-,TRBV7-2,TRBJ2-1,TGTGCCAGCAGCTTTCAAAGCGGGGGGTTTAACAATGAGCAGTTCTTC,CASSFQSGGFNNEQFF
-,once,TRBV3-1/TRBV3-2,TRBJ2-3,TGTGCCAGCAGCCAAGATTCTAATGTGGTAAGCACAGATACGCAGTATTTT,CASSQDSNVVSTDTQYF
TRBD1,-,TRBV6-2/TRBV6-3,TRBJ1-1,TGTGCCAGCAGTGACCCACAGGGGGGGAACACTGAAGCTTTCTTT,CASSDPQGGNTEAFF
TRBD1,-,TRBV5-4,TRBJ1-2,TGTGCCAGCAGCCTCAACAGGGGGCAGAGCTATGGCTACACCTTC,CASSLNRGQSYGYTF
-,-,TRBV5-4,TRBJ2-7,TGTGCCAGCAGCTTCTACGGGGTCGGTGAGCAGTACTTC,CASSFYGVGEQYF
TRBD2,once,TRBV24-1,TRBJ2-1,TGTGCCACCAGTGAGACTAGCGGGAGTAACCTCAATGAGCAGTTCTTC,CATSETSGSNLNEQFF
TRBD1,-,TRBV27,TRBJ2-5,TGTGCCAGCAGCCACGGGACAGGGAGGTTCAAAGAGACCCAGTACTTC,CASSHGTGRFKETQYF
-,-,TRBV30,TRBJ1-6,TGTGCCTGGGGAAAGGGGGGGTTTAATTCACCCCTCCACTTT,CAWGKGGFNSPLHF
-,-,TRBV10-3,TRBJ2-5,TGTGCCATCAGTGTACCCCCCGACGCAGGGAAAGGAGAGACCCAGTACTTC,CAISVPPDAGKGETQYF